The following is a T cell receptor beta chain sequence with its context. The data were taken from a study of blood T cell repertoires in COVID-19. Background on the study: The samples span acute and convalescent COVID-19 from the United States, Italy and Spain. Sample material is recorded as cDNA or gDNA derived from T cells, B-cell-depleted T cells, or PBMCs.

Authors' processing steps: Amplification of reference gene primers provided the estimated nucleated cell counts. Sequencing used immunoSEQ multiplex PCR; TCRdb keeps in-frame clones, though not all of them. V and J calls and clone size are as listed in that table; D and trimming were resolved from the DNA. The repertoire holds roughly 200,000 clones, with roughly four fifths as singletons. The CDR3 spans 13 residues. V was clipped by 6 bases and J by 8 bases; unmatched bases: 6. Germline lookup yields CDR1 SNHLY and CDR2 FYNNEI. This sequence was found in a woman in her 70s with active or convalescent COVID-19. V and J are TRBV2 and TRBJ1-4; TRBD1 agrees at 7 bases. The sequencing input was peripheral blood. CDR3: CASRVQGWEKLFF. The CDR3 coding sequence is TGTGCCAGCAGAGTACAGGGGTGGGAAAAACTGTTTTTT.